Listed here is a single T cell receptor beta chain. The read ends 3 residues shy of where the CDR3 ends; the end is completed using the germline J gene. The nonmyeloablative bone marrow transplants came from related graft donors, with transient mixed chimerism. These data come from a study of Tregs in tolerant kidney transplant recipients. Looked up from germline, CDR1 is LNHDA and CDR2 is SQIVND (reference sequence). Trimming left V 5 bases short and J 2 bases short, with 13 bases between. CDR3 size: 14 residues. Using immunoSEQ multiplex PCR, the repertoire was profiled, and TCRdb retains in-frame clones only, with some absent. This listing includes around 10,000 clones.

This sequence was found in a human patient who received a combined kidney and bone marrow transplant. The graft donor may have given rise to some T cells. The material was CD8+ T cells from blood (PBMCs), obtained 24 months after the transplant. The V gene is TRBV19, the J gene TRBJ2-7; TRBD2 is a possible D gene (7 bases). CDR3 sequence: CASSVGGLPYEQYF. CDR3 bases read: TGTGCCAGTAGTGTGGGGGGGCTACCCTACGAG.